The rows below give T cell receptor beta chains drawn from one sample of a study of T cells in localized non-small cell lung cancer. Clones were sequenced by immunoSEQ multiplex PCR, and TCRdb holds only the in-frame ones, with some missing. In the table there are nearly 11,000 clones, 90% to 95% of which are singletons. Source: peripheral blood, taken before any cancer treatment. The receptors here all came from a male donor aged 60 or older with stage III lung adenocarcinoma. Each CDR3 is given with its conserved first and last residue. A D gene is named only where the DNA matches it firmly. Size is omitted from some rows. Given values are once, few, many or a class for expanded clones.

v_call,clone_size,d_call,j_call,cdr3_nt,cdr3_aa
TRBV27,.,TRBD2,TRBJ2-7,TGTGCCAGCAGTTCTAGCGGGGTAAGCTCCTACGAGCAGTACTTC,CASSSSGVSSYEQYF
TRBV18,.,.,TRBJ2-1,TGTGCCAGCTCACCACAATTTGGGTCTAACGTCGCGAGTGAGCAGTTCTTC,CASSPQFGSNVASEQFF
TRBV7-2,.,.,TRBJ2-2,TGTGCCAGCAGCTTAGCGGGAGGGGAGCTGTTTTTT,CASSLAGGELFF
TRBV9,.,TRBD2,TRBJ2-3,TGTGCCAGCAGCGCAGCGGGAGGGGCGCAGTATTTT,CASSAAGGAQYF
TRBV10-3,.,.,TRBJ2-7,TGTGCCATCGGAGAGGCCCCCTACGAGCAGTACTTC,CAIGEAPYEQYF
TRBV28,.,.,TRBJ2-5,TGTGCCAGCAGTCCTTATCGACTGCAGGGAGAGACCCAGTACTTC,CASSPYRLQGETQYF
TRBV5-1,once,TRBD2,TRBJ2-5,TGCGCCAGCAGCTTGCCGGGAGGGAAGGAGACCCAGTACTTC,CASSLPGGKETQYF
TRBV11-2,.,TRBD2,TRBJ2-3,TGTGCCAGCAGCCGGGGACTAGCGGGAGTAAGGACAGATACGCAGTATTTT,CASSRGLAGVRTDTQYF
TRBV6-1,.,.,TRBJ2-7,TGTGCCAGCAGTACCTCCAGGGGGGACGAGCAGTACTTC,CASSTSRGDEQYF
TRBV28,.,TRBD1,TRBJ2-3,TGTGCCAGCAGTTTGGCGGGACAGGGTACAGATACGCAGTATTTT,CASSLAGQGTDTQYF
TRBV19,.,TRBD2,TRBJ2-7,TGTGTCAGTAGTCCCCCGGGAGGAGGCTACGAGCAGTACTTC,CVSSPPGGGYEQYF
TRBV5-4,.,.,TRBJ1-5,TGTGCCAGCAGCTTCGACAGGAATCAGCCCCAGCATTTT,CASSFDRNQPQHF
TRBV4-2,.,.,TRBJ2-3,TGTGCCAGCAGCCAAGATGTGCAGAGCACAGATACGCAGTATTTT,CASSQDVQSTDTQYF
TRBV13,few,.,TRBJ2-5,TGTGCCAGCAGCTCAGACAGGAGTGGGAACCAAGAGACCCAGTACTTC,CASSSDRSGNQETQYF
TRBV28,once,.,TRBJ1-1,TGTGCCAGCAGTTCAGCCGGAATCCCCTTCGCGAACACTGAAGCTTTCTTT,CASSSAGIPFANTEAFF
TRBV5-1,.,.,TRBJ2-7,TGCGCCAGCAGCTTGGACACTTCCTACGAGCAGTACTTC,CASSLDTSYEQYF
TRBV7-3,.,TRBD1,TRBJ2-3,TGTGCCAGCAGCTTAACTGTGGGACAGGGCACAGATACGCAGTATTTT,CASSLTVGQGTDTQYF
TRBV7-3,.,.,TRBJ2-6,TGTGCCAGCAGCTTACAGGGCACTGGGGCCAACGTCCTGACTTTC,CASSLQGTGANVLTF
TRBV7-9,.,.,TRBJ2-1,TGTGCCAGCAGCCTAGTAAATGAGCAGTTCTTC,CASSLVNEQFF
TRBV6-5,.,TRBD1,TRBJ2-7,TGTGCCAGCAGCCCCGGGACAGTCGAGCAGTACTTC,CASSPGTVEQYF
TRBV7-2,.,.,TRBJ2-6,TGTGCCAGCAGCCCCAGACAGAACTCTGGGGCCAACGTCCTGACTTTC,CASSPRQNSGANVLTF
TRBV11-2,.,.,TRBJ2-5,TGTGCCAGCAGCCACGGGACGTCTGAAGAGACCCAGTACTTC,CASSHGTSEETQYF
TRBV7-2,.,.,TRBJ2-7,TGTGCCAGCAGCTTATACGGATCGGGAATGTCCTACGAGCAGTACTTC,CASSLYGSGMSYEQYF
TRBV21-1,.,.,TRBJ2-7,TGTGCCAGCAGCAGGGGGACAGGGTTCTACGAGCAGTACTTC,CASSRGTGFYEQYF
TRBV7-9,once,TRBD2,TRBJ2-1,TGTGCCAGCAGGGGTGGCGGGAGTGATGAGCAGTTCTTC,CASRGGGSDEQFF
TRBV28,.,.,TRBJ2-5,TGTGCCAGCAGTTCCTCCAGGGGCGCGGTGGCAGAGACCCAGTACTTC,CASSSSRGAVAETQYF
TRBV11-2,.,.,TRBJ2-3,TGTGCCAGCAGCTTAGTGCCCGGCGGGCGGGTCCTCACAGATACGCAGTATTTT,CASSLVPGGRVLTDTQYF
TRBV5-1,.,.,TRBJ2-4,TGCGCCAGCAGCGCAGGGTCCAAAAACATTCAGTACTTC,CASSAGSKNIQYF
TRBV5-1,.,.,TRBJ1-2,TGCGCCAGCAGCTTCGACAGCTCTAACTATGGCTACACCTTC,CASSFDSSNYGYTF
TRBV28,.,TRBD1,TRBJ2-3,TGTGCCAGCAGTTTACAGGGGGGCACAGATACGCAGTATTTT,CASSLQGGTDTQYF
TRBV25-1,.,.,TRBJ2-7,TGTGCCAGCAGTGATTTTAGGGGGGAGCAGTACTTC,CASSDFRGEQYF
TRBV18,.,TRBD2,TRBJ2-7,TGTGCCAGCTCAACAGCACAGGGGGGACTAGCGGGAGTCGAGCAGTACTTC,CASSTAQGGLAGVEQYF
TRBV6-1,.,.,TRBJ1-5,TGTGCCAGCAGTGCGGGGGGGCCCAATCAGCCCCAGCATTTT,CASSAGGPNQPQHF
TRBV7-2,.,TRBD2,TRBJ2-7,TGTGCCAGCAGCGTAGGAGGTATGGGACTAGCAGGCGAGCAGTACTTC,CASSVGGMGLAGEQYF
TRBV4-1,.,TRBD2,TRBJ2-6,TGCGCCAGCAGCCCCGGACTAGCGGGAGGGCAAGGGGCCAACGTCCTGACTTTC,CASSPGLAGGQGANVLTF
TRBV14,.,.,TRBJ2-7,TGTGCCAGCAGCCAAGATTATTGGAACTCCTACGAGCAGTACTTC,CASSQDYWNSYEQYF
TRBV6-5,.,TRBD1,TRBJ2-2,TGTGCCAGCAGTGGGACAGCGAGCACCGGGGAGCTGTTTTTT,CASSGTASTGELFF
TRBV19,.,TRBD1,TRBJ2-3,TGTGCCAGTAGCGTGGACAGGGGGACAGATACGCAGTATTTT,CASSVDRGTDTQYF
TRBV5-4,.,.,TRBJ2-3,TGTGCCAGCAGCTCCCCGTCGGTTTTAGGCCGGGCCACAGATACGCAGTATTTT,CASSSPSVLGRATDTQYF
TRBV5-4,.,TRBD2,TRBJ2-2,TGTGCCAGCAGCTGGGGACTAGCTGACGGGGAGCTGTTTTTT,CASSWGLADGELFF